Sequencing of this TCR beta chain was carried out in a study of blood T cells in healthy people across ages. General study points: More naive CD4+ cells and higher diversity marked long-lived donors relative to aged donors.

Sample-barcoded 5' priming and a J-beta primer mix drove a second PCR of about 6 to 11 cycles. Each CDR3 protein gets one entry after TCRdb re-called the 5' RACE reads with MiXCR. The sample yields around 1,000,000 distinct CDR3 sequences, 20% to 25% seen once. This CDR3 has 15 amino acids. V shed 0 bases and J shed 8 bases, with 16 bases lying between them. Per the germline V gene, CDR1 is LGHDT and CDR2 is YNNKEL (reference sequence). As to this clonotype: Antigen specificity is unknown.

The same specimen was also included in a second study, on T cells of mothers and their children.

The clonotype was recovered from a girl aged 2 to 10 in good health. Sequenced input: blood. The rearrangement uses TRBV3-1 and TRBJ1-2; tentative D call: TRBD1 (5 bases). The chain's CDR3 is CASSQDRRGAGGYTF. The CDR3 coding sequence is TGTGCCAGCAGCCAAGATCGGCGGGGCGCGGGGGGCTACACCTTC.